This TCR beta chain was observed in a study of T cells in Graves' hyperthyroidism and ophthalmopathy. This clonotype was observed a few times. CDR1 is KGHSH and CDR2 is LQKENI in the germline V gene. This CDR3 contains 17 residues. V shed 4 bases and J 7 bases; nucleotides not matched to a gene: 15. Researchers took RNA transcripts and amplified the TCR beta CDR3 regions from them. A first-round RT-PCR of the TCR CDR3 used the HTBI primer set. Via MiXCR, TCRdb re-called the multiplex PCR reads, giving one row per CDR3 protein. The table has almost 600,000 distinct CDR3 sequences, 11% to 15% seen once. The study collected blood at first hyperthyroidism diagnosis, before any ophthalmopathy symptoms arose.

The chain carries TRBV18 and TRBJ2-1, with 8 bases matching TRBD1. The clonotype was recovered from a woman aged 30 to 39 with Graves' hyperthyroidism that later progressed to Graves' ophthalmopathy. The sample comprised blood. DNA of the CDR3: TGTGCCAGCTCACTCACACTGCTGGACAGGGCGCGGAATGAGCAGTTCTTC. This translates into CASSLTLLDRARNEQFF.